This T cell receptor beta chain was captured in a study of a mutant IDH1 vaccine in newly diagnosed glioma. Study in general: Treated patients showed a male proportion of around 62%, a female proportion of 37.5%, and a mean age of 40.4 years. Previous care, which was radiotherapy, temozolomide, or both, most often involved both.

Time point here: baseline, week 1 (first vaccination visit). Stated treatment: pre-vaccination baseline after standard-of-care therapy. Sequencing was performed with immunoSEQ multiplex PCR; in TCRdb, only in-frame clones are kept and a portion is missing. This sample yields about 59,000 clones, of which approximately 91% are seen a single time; around 2.5% belongs to the top ten. V was clipped by 3 bases and J by 9 bases; unmatched bases: 8. This CDR3 has 16 residues. CDR1 and CDR2 from the germline V gene are GTSNPN and SVGIG (reference sequence). The specimen was PBMCs, collected from a glioma patient treated with radiotherapy, temozolomide or both. This chain connects TRBV30 to TRBJ2-2; 15 nucleotides agree with TRBD2. The sequence came from a man between 50 and 59 years old with glioma. The CDR3 nucleotides read TGTGCCTGGAGAGAAATCGGGACTAGCGGGGGGTGGGAGCTGTTTTTT. It is translated as CAWREIGTSGGWELFF.